These 18 T cell receptor beta chains were all obtained from the same sample, sequenced in a study of shared clonotypes between healthy human individuals. Using immunoSEQ multiplex PCR, the repertoire was profiled, and TCRdb retains in-frame clones only, with some absent. The top ten clones hold roughly 0.36% of a sample with around 2.5 million clones, over 85% of them seen once. The specimen was naive CD4+ T cells from PBMCs. Regarding subset: CD45RA+ positively selected. Receptors originate from a man aged 18 to 30 in good health. Some clones in this sample may be carry-over from other donors' samples.

V gene TRBV30 combines with J gene TRBJ2-5; D remains unclear. Germline V CDR1 and CDR2: GTSNPN, SVGIG (reference sequence). CDR3 length: 10 residues. Trimming removed 4 bases from V and 5 bases from J, with 5 bases in between. Here the CDR3 DNA reads TGTGCCTGGACGACGGAGACCCAGTACTTC. Its protein product is CAWTTETQYF.

The chain joins TRBV6-1 to TRBJ2-7, with 8 bases lining up with TRBD1. V dropped 4 bases and J dropped 2; count of bases not matched to a gene: 7. There are 15 residues in the CDR3. Germline CDR1 reads MNHNS; CDR2 reads SASEGT. The CDR3 sequence is CASSVGTGATYEQYF. CDR3 nucleotide sequence: TGTGCCAGCAGTGTTGGGACAGGCGCTACCTACGAGCAGTACTTC.

This chain uses TRBV7-9 with TRBJ2-1, with 8 positions matching TRBD2. Germline CDR1 and CDR2: SEHNR and FQNEAQ (reference sequence). This CDR3 is built from 17 residues. The V and J ends lost 5 bases and 7 bases, in that order; junction bases with no gene match: 16. The CDR3 DNA sequence: TGTGCCAGCAGCCTAGGGGTCGCGGGGCGGGAGGTTAATGAGCAGTTCTTC. This sequence encodes CASSLGVAGREVNEQFF.

Only a few counts were recorded for this clone. The rearrangement joins TRBV9 to TRBJ1-1; TRBD1 matches 7 bases. The CDR3 sequence is 16 residues long. The germline gives CDR1 SGDLS, CDR2 YYNGEE. Losses at the gene ends were 2 bases for V and 7 bases for J; bases not matched to a gene: 14. The CDR3 bases are TGTGCCAGCAGCGTCCTACCCAGGGGGGGTATTCATGAAGCTTTCTTT. It translates to CASSVLPRGGIHEAFF.

The CDR3 coding sequence is TGTGCCAGCCTCTGGACAGCCTCTGGAAACACCATATATTTT. It codes for CASLWTASGNTIYF. This sequence joins TRBV19 and TRBJ1-3; D possibly corresponds to TRBD1 (6 bases). The CDR3 length is 14 residues. The germline V and J ends were trimmed by 9 bases and 0 bases, with 12 bases remaining between them. Germline-derived CDR1 and CDR2 are LNHDA and SQIVND (reference sequence).

The chain joins TRBV5-6 to TRBJ2-6, with D uncertain. Looked up from germline, CDR1 is SGHDT and CDR2 is YYEEEE. V was trimmed by 0 bases and J by 2 bases, leaving 18 bases between them. The CDR3 length is 19 residues. This CDR3 reads CASSLEYLGRPAGANVLTF. CDR3 nucleotide sequence: TGTGCCAGCAGCTTGGAATATCTTGGCAGACCCGCTGGGGCCAACGTCCTGACTTTC.

The chain has TRBV10-3 and TRBJ2-3; D remains ambiguous. CDR3 length equals 13 residues. V was pared by 0 bases and J by 11 bases, with 12 bases between. Germline-derived CDR1 and CDR2 are ENHRY and SYGVKD. DNA of the CDR3: TGTGCCATCAGTGAGTCAACCTCAGCCCAGCAGTATTTT. Translating it yields CAISESTSAQQYF.

This clone was seen just once. This CDR3 is also generated by other DNA sequences in the sample. This rearrangement joins TRBV19 to TRBJ2-5; D unclear. The CDR3 has 13 residues. Trimming shortened V by 3 bases and J by 2 bases, and 7 bases separated the two germline ends. CDR1 is LNHDA and CDR2 is SQIVND in the germline V gene (reference sequence). As DNA, the CDR3 is TGTGCCAGTAGTATCGGCCGACAAGAGACCCAGTACTTC. It translates to CASSIGRQETQYF.

The J gene is TRBJ2-6, the V gene TRBV5-1; 9 nucleotides match TRBD1. V lost 4 bases to trimming and J lost 0 bases; unmatched junction nucleotides: 5. The CDR3 is 17 amino acids. Germline V gene data show CDR1 as SGHRS and CDR2 as YFSETQ. Here the CDR3 reads CASSGGDRASGANVLTF. The DNA of the CDR3 is TGCGCCAGCAGCGGGGGGGACAGGGCCTCTGGGGCCAACGTCCTGACTTTC.

The CDR3 sequence: CASSIVTVPMNTEAFF. The CDR3 coding sequence is TGTGCCAGTAGTATAGTAACAGTTCCCATGAACACTGAAGCTTTCTTT. The chain recombines TRBV19 with TRBJ1-1; D not certain. This CDR3 is built from 16 residues. Trimming removed 1 base from V and 0 bases from J, with 12 bases in between. The germline CDR1 and CDR2 sequences are LNHDA and SQIVND (reference sequence).

The genes are TRBV7-6 and TRBJ2-1; TRBD2 agrees at 13 bases. CDR1 SGHVS and CDR2 FNYEAQ come from the germline V gene. The length of the CDR3 is 18 residues. The V and J ends lost 5 bases and 6 bases, in that order; junction bases with no gene match: 13. The CDR3 reads CASSRQKTLAGGRNEQFF. CDR3 DNA: TGTGCCAGCAGCCGTCAAAAAACACTAGCGGGAGGGCGCAATGAGCAGTTCTTC.

On this clone: Other DNA sequences in the same sample also yield this CDR3. J is TRBJ2-7 and V is TRBV7-2; 7 positions match TRBD2. This CDR3 contains 14 residues. V trimming: 5 bases; J trimming: 3 bases; junction bases outside the gene matches: 7. Germline values: CDR1 SGHTA, CDR2 FQGNSA. In DNA, the CDR3 is TGTGCCAGCAGCCCCCGCCCGGGGGGCTACGAGCAGTACTTC. The encoded protein is CASSPRPGGYEQYF.

The chain employs TRBV5-1 and TRBJ2-5; 7 bases align to TRBD2. This CDR3 is 16 amino acids long. The junction had 11 bases not matched to a gene; V was cut back by 4 bases and J by 2 bases. The germline V gene has CDR1 SGHRS and CDR2 YFSETQ. CDR3 sequence reads: CASSGGKTAGQETQYF. The CDR3 nucleotides read TGCGCCAGCAGCGGGGGGAAGACAGCGGGACAAGAGACCCAGTACTTC.

V gene TRBV27 combines with J gene TRBJ2-7, with TRBD1 matching over 9 bases. The CDR3 length is 16 residues. With 2 bases clipped from V and 5 bases from J, the junction kept 10 bases outside the gene matches. In germline, CDR1 is MNHEY, CDR2 SMNVEV (reference sequence). CDR3 bases: TGTGCCAGCAGTTTACTTAGCGGACAGGGGAACCACGAGCAGTACTTC. Its protein product is CASSLLSGQGNHEQYF.

The count of this clone is one. Other DNA variants within this sample encode the same CDR3. The chain employs TRBV6-1 and TRBJ1-1; D unresolved. The germline V and J ends were trimmed by 5 bases and 0 bases, with 7 bases remaining between them. The germline CDR1 and CDR2 sequences are MNHNS and SASEGT. The CDR3 loop spans 13 amino acids. CDR3 nucleotide sequence: TGTGCCAGCAGTCGTGGGCTGAACACTGAAGCTTTCTTT. Amino acids: CASSRGLNTEAFF.

The genes are TRBV11-2 and TRBJ2-5; the D gene is possibly TRBD2 (7 bases). Per the germline V gene, CDR1 is SGHAT and CDR2 is FQNNGV. The CDR3 loop spans 19 amino acids. Trimming stripped 6 bases from V and 2 bases from J, with 28 bases between. CDR3 loop: CASRFWRSRGAAPQETQYF. As DNA, the CDR3 is TGTGCCAGCAGGTTTTGGCGATCCCGGGGGGCAGCGCCTCAAGAGACCCAGTACTTC.

J is TRBJ2-3 and V is TRBV5-1; D call uncertain. Germline loops: CDR1 SGHRS, CDR2 YFSETQ. The CDR3 is 16 residues long. The V gene lost 4 bases and the J gene lost 2 bases, with 17 bases spanning the gap. CDR3 DNA: TGCGCCAGCAGCCCCACCGGTGGGAAAAACACAGATACGCAGTATTTT. The encoded protein is CASSPTGGKNTDTQYF.

This clone was recorded only once. The V gene is TRBV6-1, the J gene TRBJ2-1, with a weak D call TRBD1 (6 bases). The CDR3 totals 13 residues. From germline, CDR1 is MNHNS and CDR2 SASEGT. With 10 bases removed from V and 3 bases from J, the gap between germline ends came to 13 bases. CDR3 nucleotide sequence: TGTGCCATCAAGACAGGCGTCTACAATGAGCAGTTCTTC. It is translated as CAIKTGVYNEQFF.